The present T cell receptor beta chain was sequenced within a study of T cell responses to AZD1222 COVID-19 vaccine listed by TCRdb under 2021. In the study overall: AZD1222 recipients with second doses at about 4 weeks or about 12 weeks were pooled, because spike-specific TCR depth and breadth did not differ between schedules. A total of around 240 trial participants underwent TCR sequencing, of whom about 210 had received two doses of AZD1222 and some 25 had received two doses of the MenACWY control vaccine. Enrollment into the trials was organized by age into subgroups of 18-55, 56-69 and 70-plus years, and those subgroups contained 148, 28 and 57 TCR-sequenced participants, respectively.

The CDR3 regions of human TCRbeta chains were analyzed by immunosequencing. The authors processed their data as follows. TCRs in the repertoires were matched against a reference library of SARS-CoV-2-specific TCRs that had been generated with the MIRA antigen-specificity platform. Breadth was defined as the fraction of unique TCRs that were SARS-CoV-2-associated, and depth was defined as the fraction of total T cells that were SARS-CoV-2-associated. Using the MIRA data, each spike-specific TCR was assigned both to the spike region to which the TCR was reactive and to a CD4 or CD8 class. Log10-transformed breadth and depth values were compared by one-way ANOVA with Sidak's multiple comparisons tests. TCRdb re-hosts the immuneACCESS table, in-frame sequences only. Its copies lack some clones; in the studies checked, an unresolved V gene accounts for under half of them, and the cause for the rest is not known. From that table come the V and J calls and clone size; the DNA was used to work out D and trimming. The table for this sample lists about 76,000 clones; 70% to 90% of them were counted only once. About a tenth of the sample is taken by the ten largest.

What this sample's time point label stands for: baseline before first vaccination. The vaccinee samples were drawn from two UK trials, COV001 and COV002, one of which was a single-blind randomized controlled phase 2/3 trial testing AZD1222 (ChAdOx1 nCoV-19) in healthy adults. For TCRbeta chain sequencing, PBMC samples were collected from trial participants at day 0 and at day 28 after the second dose. V was cut back by 5 bases and J by 5 bases, leaving a gap of 7 bases between them. CDR1 and CDR2 are read off the germline V gene as SGHRS and YFSETQ. The CDR3 runs 11 residues from the cysteine to the phenylalanine. Only the CDR3 portion is preserved as DNA: 33 bases, with reading frame beginning at the first base. The table lists this clone with a count of one. Its antigen remains undetermined. Per-base quality was not reported, and no clone a single base away is much larger than it. The study at large found these results: Nearly half of unique spike-specific TCRs reportedly recognized epitopes outside regions mutated in the B.1.351 and B.1.1.7 variants. In the small 56-69-year group, the increase in depth fell short of significance, most likely because of low power. Participants were mostly white British, with more females than males. The authors suggested clonal diversity may have been underestimated. Conclusions about previously exposed vaccinees are limited because only six or seven AZD1222 recipients were SARS-CoV-2 seropositive at baseline. No day 14 peak-response samples were available, so repertoires were characterized only after the peak T cell response. After two AZD1222 doses, both the breadth and the depth of spike-specific TCRs were significantly higher than at day 0 and than in MenACWY recipients. The vaccine-associated CD4 TCRs covered the entire spike protein, and the dominant responses fell in regions 160-218 and 743-854.

This receptor chain uses TRBV5-1 and TRBJ2-5; too little of a D gene remains to name it. This TCR was sampled from an adult in good health. The specimen comprised peripheral blood, sampled on day 0 of AZD1222 vaccination. CDR3 region: CASSQQETQYF. At the DNA level, the sequence is TGCGCCAGCAGTCAACAGGAGACCCAGTACTTC. Extended through the reference TRBV5-1 and TRBJ2-5 proteins, this CDR3 yields the full variable domain: KAGVTQTPRYLIKTRGQQVTLSCSPISGHRSVSWYQQTPGQGLQFLFEYFSETQRNKGNFPGRFSGRQFSNSRSEMNVSTLELGDSALYLCASSQQETQYFGPGTRLLVL.